Below are 31 T cell receptor beta chains sequenced from a single sample in a study of OX40 agonist ivuxolimab in advanced cancers. TCRdb's table, derived via immunoSEQ multiplex PCR, lists solely in-frame clones and lacks some. In the table there are under 100,000 clones, around 90% of which are singletons. The specimen comprised CD4+ or CD8+ T cells sorted from blood, sampled in a trial of the OX40 agonist ivuxolimab. The receptors originated from an adult with an advanced solid tumor such as melanoma, head and neck, liver or kidney cancer.

The chain has TRBV5-1 and TRBJ1-5, with 8 bases lining up with TRBD1. V shed 3 bases and J 6 bases; nucleotides not matched to a gene: 2. The germline gives CDR1 SGHRS, CDR2 YFSETQ. The CDR3 length is 13 residues. CDR3 nucleotide sequence: TGCGCCAGCAGCTCACAGGGGGGTCAGCCCCAGCATTTT. It encodes CASSSQGGQPQHF.

The chain recombines TRBV5-1 with TRBJ1-6, with D tentatively TRBD1 (6 bases). Germline assignment: CDR1 SGHRS and CDR2 YFSETQ. The CDR3 is 16 residues long. V dropped 3 bases and J dropped 7 bases, with 17 bases sitting between them. The CDR3 DNA follows: TGCGCCAGCAGCTCGTGGGAACAGGGCGTCAATTCACCCCTCCACTTT. It yields the protein CASSSWEQGVNSPLHF.

The V gene is TRBV27, the J gene TRBJ1-5; no clear D. Germline CDR1 is MNHEY and CDR2 is SMNVEV (reference sequence). The length of the CDR3 is 12 residues. Deletions cut 5 bases from V and 4 bases from J, with 6 bases between. The CDR3 DNA reads as TGTGCCAGCAGTATGGGGAATCAGCCCCAGCATTTT. It translates to CASSMGNQPQHF.

J is TRBJ2-5 and V is TRBV11-3; D possibly corresponds to TRBD1 (5 bases). TRBJ2-7 explains the end of the DNA better; the J call may be wrong. CDR1 is SGHNT and CDR2 is YENEEA in the germline V gene. The CDR3 spans 13 residues. CDR3 in amino acids: CASSSGSTYEQYF. The CDR3 DNA reads TGTGCCAGCAGCTCAGGGTCCACCTACGAGCAGTACTTC.

The genes are TRBV5-1 and TRBJ2-7; D is perhaps TRBD2 (5 bases). Trimming stripped 3 bases from V and 5 bases from J, with 18 bases between. The CDR3 is made up of 15 amino acids. Germline values: CDR1 SGHRS, CDR2 YFSETQ. The CDR3 sequence: CASSSSGSAQNEQYF. Here the CDR3 DNA reads TGCGCCAGCAGCTCCTCGGGAAGCGCACAAAACGAGCAGTACTTC.

The V and J genes are TRBV12-5 and TRBJ2-5, with 8 nucleotides matching TRBD1. The V gene end was trimmed by 5 bases and the J gene end by 3 bases; junction bases not matched to a gene: 11. CDR1 and CDR2 (germline): LGHNT, FRNRAP. This CDR3 region has 16 residues. In DNA form, the CDR3 reads TGTGCTAGTGGTCTAGGGACAGGAGGGCGGGAAGAGACCCAGTACTTC. This translates into CASGLGTGGREETQYF.

The V call is TRBV4-2, the J call TRBJ2-1; D may be TRBD1 (5 bases). Trimming stripped 4 bases from V and 8 bases from J, with 12 bases between. The CDR3 covers 13 residues. The V gene's germline CDR1 is LGHNA and CDR2 YNFKEQ. This chain's CDR3 is CASSPRGGDEQFF. CDR3 in DNA: TGTGCCAGCAGCCCTAGGGGTGGGGATGAGCAGTTCTTC.

The CDR3 loop reads CATSVGKNIYEQYF. The CDR3 DNA is TGTGCCACCTCTGTCGGAAAAAACATCTACGAGCAGTACTTC. The chain employs TRBV6-6 and TRBJ2-7; D is undetermined. Trimming took off 10 bases at V and 3 bases at J, with 19 bases between the two ends. Germline CDR1 is MNHNY and CDR2 is SVGAGI (reference sequence). The CDR3 has 14 residues.

The chain links TRBV7-2 to TRBJ1-5, with D hard to call. Deletions cut 3 bases from V and 5 bases from J, with 8 bases between. This CDR3 contains 13 residues. Germline V lookup: CDR1 SGHTA, CDR2 FQGNSA. The CDR3 spells CASSFWGDQPQHF. The CDR3 DNA sequence: TGTGCCAGCAGCTTTTGGGGTGATCAGCCCCAGCATTTT.

The chain combines TRBV5-1 with TRBJ2-7; 9 bases are a match to TRBD1. V trimming: 0 bases; J trimming: 5 bases; junction bases outside the gene matches: 3. This CDR3 comprises 14 residues. Germline V gives CDR1 SGHRS, CDR2 YFSETQ. CDR3 amino acids: CASSLATGGHEQYF. The CDR3 DNA reads as TGCGCCAGCAGCTTGGCCACAGGGGGCCACGAGCAGTACTTC.

This clone was seen just once. This rearrangement joins TRBV10-3 to TRBJ2-2, with 9 bases fitting TRBD2. V gave up 10 bases and J gave up 5 bases; unmatched junction bases: 8. CDR3 size: 14 residues. Germline CDR1 ENHRY, CDR2 SYGVKD. CDR3 sequence reads: CASGAGGRTGELFF. The CDR3 DNA sequence: TGTGCCAGCGGCGCGGGAGGGCGGACCGGGGAGCTGTTTTTT.

The chain recombines TRBV19 with TRBJ2-2, with 7 bases that match TRBD2. This CDR3 is built from 16 residues. V was clipped by 3 bases and J by 8 bases; unmatched bases: 12. Germline V gene data show CDR1 as LNHDA and CDR2 as SQIVND (reference sequence). The CDR3 reads CASSIRGLSNSGELFF. CDR3 sequence (DNA): TGTGCCAGTAGTATTAGGGGACTAAGTAACTCTGGGGAGCTGTTTTTT.

The chain joins TRBV4-2 to TRBJ2-3, with 8 nucleotides matching TRBD2. Germline V gene lookup returns CDR1 LGHNA and CDR2 YNFKEQ. CDR3 size: 17 residues. With V trimmed by 1 base and J by 8 bases, 14 bases remained unmatched. For the CDR3, the DNA is TGTGCCAGCAGCCAAGTCCCTACCCAGCGGGGGCCAGGTACGCAGTATTTT. This encodes CASSQVPTQRGPGTQYF.

The J gene is TRBJ1-5, the V gene TRBV2; no clear D. This CDR3 spans 15 amino acids. V was cut by 1 base and J by 9 bases, with 16 bases left in between. CDR1 and CDR2 (germline): SNHLY, FYNNEI. The CDR3 DNA reads as TGTGCCAGCAGTGAAGGTTACAGCGCCCCTAGGCCCCAGCATTTT. This encodes CASSEGYSAPRPQHF.

This clone was seen only once. The chain is built from TRBV6-1 and TRBJ2-1, with D possibly being TRBD1 or TRBD2 (6 bases each). Germline V gene sequence: CDR1 MNHNS, CDR2 SASEGT. The CDR3 contains 14 residues. The V end was cut by 7 bases, the J end by 4 bases, with 14 bases between. For the CDR3, the DNA is TGTGCCAGCAAGGGGGGAACAGGGTACAATGAGCAGTTCTTC. It encodes CASKGGTGYNEQFF.

The chain joins TRBV18 to TRBJ2-1; D is unresolved. There are 11 residues in the CDR3. V was trimmed by 1 base and J by 12 bases, leaving 7 bases between them. The germline CDR1 and CDR2 sequences are KGHSH and LQKENI. DNA of the CDR3: TGTGCCAGCTCACCACGTGATGGGCAGTTCTTC. This sequence encodes CASSPRDGQFF. Together with reference TRBV18 and TRBJ2-1, the CDR3 gives the full variable domain: NAGVMQNPRHLVRRRGQEARLRCSPMKGHSHVYWYRQLPEEGLKFMVYLQKENIIDESGMPKERFSAEFPKEGPSILRIQQVVRGDSAAYFCASSPRDGQFFGPGTRLTVL.

This sequence joins TRBV7-8 and TRBJ1-4; TRBD1 is a possible D gene (5 bases). CDR1 and CDR2 from the germline V gene are SGHVS and FQNEAQ. The V gene lost 4 bases and the J gene lost 6 bases, with 12 bases spanning the gap. The CDR3 is 14 amino acids. The CDR3 DNA reads as TGTGCCAGCAGCTCATGGCAGGGTTATGAAAAACTGTTTTTT. Protein: CASSSWQGYEKLFF.

The chain combines TRBV19 with TRBJ1-4; the D is unclear. Germline loops: CDR1 LNHDA, CDR2 SQIVND (reference sequence). The CDR3 has 14 amino acids. The ends were cut back, 5 bases at V and 7 bases at J, with 14 bases in the middle. CDR3 amino acids: CASSADGLSEKLFF. DNA of the CDR3: TGTGCCAGTAGTGCCGACGGGTTGAGTGAAAAACTGTTTTTT.

The sample holds a few counts of this clone. J is TRBJ2-7 and V is TRBV5-1; TRBD2 matches 12 bases. Trimming removed 4 bases from V and 4 bases from J; junction bases left unmatched: 9. The CDR3 is made up of 16 amino acids. Germline CDR1 SGHRS, CDR2 YFSETQ. CDR3 sequence: CASSPRTSGDLYEQYF. The DNA for the CDR3 is TGCGCCAGCAGCCCTAGGACTAGCGGGGACTTATACGAGCAGTACTTC.

The V and J genes are TRBV27 and TRBJ2-7, with D possibly being TRBD2 (7 bases). Germline V CDR1 and CDR2: MNHEY, SMNVEV (reference sequence). CDR3 length: 12 residues. The V end lost 8 bases, the J end lost 4 bases, and 12 bases lay between the germline ends. The CDR3 DNA sequence: TGTGCCAGCGGAGGGGGGGTGTACGAGCAGTACTTC. It encodes CASGGGVYEQYF.

The rearrangement uses TRBV19 and TRBJ1-4; 7 bases are a match to TRBD1. This CDR3 region has 17 residues. Trimming at V came to 0 bases and at J to 5 bases, leaving 9 bases not matched to a gene. The germline V gene has CDR1 LNHDA and CDR2 SQIVND (reference sequence). The DNA of the CDR3 is TGTGCCAGTAGTATAGATCGGGGGACAGAAAAAAATGAAAAACTGTTTTTT. Translation: CASSIDRGTEKNEKLFF.

The chain couples TRBV28 to TRBJ2-7, with TRBD1 matching over 10 bases. There are 13 residues in the CDR3. CDR1 is MDHEN and CDR2 is SYDVKM in the germline V gene. With 8 bases clipped from V and 3 bases from J, the junction kept 4 bases outside the gene matches. In nucleotides, the CDR3 is TGTGCCAGCCGGACAGGGGGACTCTACGAGCAGTACTTC. Protein sequence: CASRTGGLYEQYF.

The chain uses TRBV29-1 and TRBJ2-5, with TRBD1 identical over 10 bases. The germline V gene has CDR1 SQVTM and CDR2 ANQGSEA. With V trimmed by 7 bases and J by 3 bases, 2 bases remained unmatched. This CDR3 region has 12 residues. This CDR3 reads CSAGTGEETQYF. CDR3 sequence (DNA): TGCAGCGCAGGGACAGGGGAAGAGACCCAGTACTTC.

The V call is TRBV28, the J call TRBJ2-7, with 8 bases that match TRBD2. Losses at the gene ends were 11 bases for V and 3 bases for J; bases not matched to a gene: 3. The CDR3 is made up of 11 amino acids. Looked up from germline, CDR1 is MDHEN and CDR2 is SYDVKM. CDR3 sequence (DNA): TGTGCCTGCGGGGGGAACTACGAGCAGTACTTC. Its protein product is CACGGNYEQYF.

The chain is built from TRBV5-5 and TRBJ2-1, with D possibly called TRBD1 or TRBD2 (5 bases each). This CDR3 comprises 15 residues. CDR1 SGHKS and CDR2 YYEKEE come from the germline V gene (reference sequence). Trimming removed 5 bases at V and 6 bases at J, with 18 bases between. DNA for the CDR3: TGTGCCAGCAGAGGACCCGGGACGGTCTTCAATGAGCAGTTCTTC. Its translation: CASRGPGTVFNEQFF.

The sample holds one count of this clone. V and J are TRBV11-2 and TRBJ2-5; maybe TRBD2 (5 bases). The CDR3 is 13 residues long. Germline V gives CDR1 SGHAT, CDR2 FQNNGV. Trimming removed 1 base at V and 14 bases at J, with 17 bases between. The CDR3 nucleotides read TGTGCCAGCAGCTTAGGACGGGATTCCCCTCCCTACTTC. Its translation: CASSLGRDSPPYF.

This chain joins TRBV29-1 and TRBJ2-7, with 7 bases identical to TRBD1. The V gene's germline CDR1 is SQVTM and CDR2 ANQGSEA. V gave up 5 bases and J gave up 2 bases; unmatched junction bases: 6. The CDR3 has 13 amino acids. The DNA for the CDR3 is TGCAGCGTTCGTAGGGACAGCACCTACGAGCAGTACTTC. The encoded protein is CSVRRDSTYEQYF.

The chain uses TRBV19 and TRBJ1-1, with TRBD1 matching 8 bases. Germline CDR1 and CDR2: LNHDA and SQIVND (reference sequence). The CDR3 is 15 residues long. J gave up 1 base and V 7 bases, and 8 bases lay outside the gene matches. This CDR3 is CASILAGTGNTEAFF. CDR3 DNA: TGTGCCAGTATTCTTGCCGGGACAGGGAACACTGAAGCTTTCTTT. The variable domain in full, with the rest retrieved from reference TRBV19 and TRBJ1-1, is DGGITQSPKYLFRKEGQNVTLSCEQNLNHDAMYWYRQDPGQGLRLIYYSQIVNDFQKGDIAEGYSVSREKKESFPLTVTSAQKNPTAFYLCASILAGTGNTEAFFGQGTRLTVV.

The chain is built from TRBV25-1 and TRBJ2-5, with D possibly being TRBD1 (5 bases). The CDR3 consists of 15 residues. The V gene's germline CDR1 is MGHDK and CDR2 SYGVNS. Trimming left V 3 bases short and J 3 bases short, with 14 bases between. The DNA for the CDR3 is TGTGCCAGCAGTGATAATGCCAGGGCGGAAGAGACCCAGTACTTC. Its protein is CASSDNARAEETQYF.

This rearrangement joins TRBV10-3 to TRBJ2-1, with D maybe TRBD2 (6 bases). Germline assignment: CDR1 ENHRY and CDR2 SYGVKD. The CDR3 sequence is 15 residues long. V was trimmed by 4 bases and J by 0 bases, leaving 10 bases between them. DNA for the CDR3: TGTGCCATCAGTGTCATAGCGGCCTCCTACAATGAGCAGTTCTTC. Translating gives CAISVIAASYNEQFF.

The V and J genes are TRBV5-6 and TRBJ2-4, with 9 bases identical to TRBD1. Per the germline V gene, CDR1 is SGHDT and CDR2 is YYEEEE. With 4 bases clipped from V and 15 bases from J, the junction kept 11 bases outside the gene matches. The CDR3 is made up of 13 amino acids. As DNA, the CDR3 is TGTGCCAGCAGCGCCGGGACAGGGATAGTTTTGTACTTC. Amino acid sequence: CASSAGTGIVLYF.